This TCR beta chain appears in the sequencing data of a study of cytomegalovirus exposure and HLA in healthy donors. Study observations and caveats: Rarity held for most TCR sequences, but there were some public TCRs that occurred in many donors.

The validation cohort, a group of more than 100 subjects, included the donors and was separate from the roughly 620-subject first cohort. The assay was immunoSEQ multiplex PCR, and TCRdb's table has in-frame clones only and misses some. The sample records 200,000 to 250,000 clones, roughly nine tenths being singletons. The J segment lost 6 bases and the V segment lost 5 bases, leaving 6 bases of the junction unmatched. Germline values: CDR1 LNHDA, CDR2 SQIVND (reference sequence). The CDR3 contains 14 residues. This clone appeared once. Its antigen is unknown. This chain uses TRBV19 with TRBJ2-1; 8 bases match TRBD2. Input material: PBMCs. The sequence derives from a young man in good health and CMV-seropositive. The CDR3 reads CASSQREGPNEQFF. The CDR3 DNA sequence: TGTGCCAGTAGTCAACGGGAGGGCCCCAATGAGCAGTTCTTC.